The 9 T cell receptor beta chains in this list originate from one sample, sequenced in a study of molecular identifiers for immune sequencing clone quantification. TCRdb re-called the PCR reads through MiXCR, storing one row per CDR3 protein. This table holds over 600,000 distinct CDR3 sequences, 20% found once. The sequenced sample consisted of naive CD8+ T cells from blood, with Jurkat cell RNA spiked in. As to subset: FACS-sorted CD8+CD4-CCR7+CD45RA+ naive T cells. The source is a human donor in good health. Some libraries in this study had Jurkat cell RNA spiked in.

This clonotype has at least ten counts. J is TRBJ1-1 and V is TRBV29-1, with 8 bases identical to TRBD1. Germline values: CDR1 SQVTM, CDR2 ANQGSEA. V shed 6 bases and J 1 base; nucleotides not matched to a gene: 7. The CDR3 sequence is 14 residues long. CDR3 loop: CSVDRDGSNTEAFF. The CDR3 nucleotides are TGCAGCGTGGACAGGGATGGGTCGAACACTGAAGCTTTCTTT.

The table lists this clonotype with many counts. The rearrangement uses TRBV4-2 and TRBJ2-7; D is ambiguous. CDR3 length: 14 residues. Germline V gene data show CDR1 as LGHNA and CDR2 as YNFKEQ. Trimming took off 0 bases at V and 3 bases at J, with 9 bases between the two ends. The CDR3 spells CASSQDSVYYEQYF. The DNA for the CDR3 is TGTGCCAGCAGCCAAGATTCGGTCTACTACGAGCAGTACTTC.

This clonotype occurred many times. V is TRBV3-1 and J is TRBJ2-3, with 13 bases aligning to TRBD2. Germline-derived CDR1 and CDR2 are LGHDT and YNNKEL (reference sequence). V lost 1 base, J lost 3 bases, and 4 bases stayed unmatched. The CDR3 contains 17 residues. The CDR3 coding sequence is TGTGCCAGCAGCCAAGGACTAGCGGGGGGACTTACAGATACGCAGTATTTT. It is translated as CASSQGLAGGLTDTQYF.

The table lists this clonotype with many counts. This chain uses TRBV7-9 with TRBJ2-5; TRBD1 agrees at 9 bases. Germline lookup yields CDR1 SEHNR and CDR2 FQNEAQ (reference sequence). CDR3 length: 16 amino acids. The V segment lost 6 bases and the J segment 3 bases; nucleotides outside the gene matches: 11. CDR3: CASSQSGQGWKETQYF. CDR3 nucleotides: TGTGCCAGCAGTCAATCGGGACAGGGCTGGAAAGAGACCCAGTACTTC.

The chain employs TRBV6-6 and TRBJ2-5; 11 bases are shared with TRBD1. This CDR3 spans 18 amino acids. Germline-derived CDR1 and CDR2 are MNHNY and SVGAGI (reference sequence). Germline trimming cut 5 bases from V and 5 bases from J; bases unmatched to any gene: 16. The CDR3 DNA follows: TGTGCCAGCAGTAGCCAGACTGTGGACAGGGGGCGCGTTGAGACCCAGTACTTC. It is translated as CASSSQTVDRGRVETQYF.

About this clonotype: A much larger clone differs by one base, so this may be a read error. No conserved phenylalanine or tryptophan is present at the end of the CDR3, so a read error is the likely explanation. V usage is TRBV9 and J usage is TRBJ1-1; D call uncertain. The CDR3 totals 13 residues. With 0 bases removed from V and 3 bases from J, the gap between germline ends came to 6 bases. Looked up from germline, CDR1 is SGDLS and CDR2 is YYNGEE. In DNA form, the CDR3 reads TGTGCCAGCAGCGTAGTAGGAGACACTGAAGCTTTCCTT. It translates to CASSVVGDTEAFL.

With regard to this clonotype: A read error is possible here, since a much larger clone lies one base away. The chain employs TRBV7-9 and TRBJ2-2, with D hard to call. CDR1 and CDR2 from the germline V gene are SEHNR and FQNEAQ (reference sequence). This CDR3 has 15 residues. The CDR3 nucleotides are TGTACCAGCAGCCCACAATGGGTCCACACCGGGGAGCTGTTTTTT. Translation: CTSSPQWVHTGELFF. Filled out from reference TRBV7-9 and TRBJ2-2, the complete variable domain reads DTGVSQNPRHKITKRGQNVTFRCDPISEHNRLYWYRQTLGQGPEFLTYFQNEAQLEKSRLLSDRFSAERPKGSFSTLEIQRTEQGDSAMYLCTSSPQWVHTGELFFGEGSRLTVL.

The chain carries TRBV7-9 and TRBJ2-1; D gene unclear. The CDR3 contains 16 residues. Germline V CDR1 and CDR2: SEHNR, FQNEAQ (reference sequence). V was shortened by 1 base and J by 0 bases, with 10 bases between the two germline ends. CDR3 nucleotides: TGTGCCAGCAGCTTAGGGGGTAGCCGCTCCTACAATGAGCAGTTCTTC. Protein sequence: CASSLGGSRSYNEQFF. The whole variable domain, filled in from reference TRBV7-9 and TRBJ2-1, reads DTGVSQNPRHKITKRGQNVTFRCDPISEHNRLYWYRQTLGQGPEFLTYFQNEAQLEKSRLLSDRFSAERPKGSFSTLEIQRTEQGDSAMYLCASSLGGSRSYNEQFFGPGTRLTVL.

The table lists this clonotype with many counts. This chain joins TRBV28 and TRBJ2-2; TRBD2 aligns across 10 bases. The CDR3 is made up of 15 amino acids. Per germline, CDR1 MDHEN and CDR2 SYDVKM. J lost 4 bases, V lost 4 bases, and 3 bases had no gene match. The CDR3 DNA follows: TGTGCCAGCAGTTCTCTAGCGGGAGCCACCGGGGAGCTGTTTTTT. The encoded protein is CASSSLAGATGELFF.